Listed below are T cell receptor beta chains from one sample, sequenced in a study of T cells after yellow fever vaccination. TCRdb analysed the 5' RACE reads with MiXCR anew, one entry per CDR3 protein. The sample consists of a few hundred thousand distinct CDR3 sequences, 17% of them appearing once. The source was PBMCs, collected about 5 days after the first yellow fever vaccination. These receptor sequences come from a man in his late teens or twenties who received the YFV17D yellow fever vaccine. Each CDR3 is given with its conserved first and last residue. Fields, in order: D gene, V gene, J gene, clone size, CDR3 DNA, CDR3 protein. The D gene is left open where the match is weak. Some rows mark clone size as missing; the rest say once, few, many or name a class of expanded clone.

>-|TRBV24-1|TRBJ2-2|-
TGTGCCACCAGTCCCGGACTAAACACCGGGGAGCTGTTTTTT
CATSPGLNTGELFF
>TRBD1|TRBV6-4|TRBJ2-1|many
TGTGCCAGCAGTCCCACAGGGGATTACAATGAGCAGTTCTTC
CASSPTGDYNEQFF
>-|TRBV20-1|TRBJ2-7|-
TGCAGTGCTAGAACGGACAAAACTTACGAGCAGTACTTC
CSARTDKTYEQYF
>-|TRBV19|TRBJ2-1|few
TGTGCCAGTAGTATGAAACTACAAAATGAGCAGTTCTTC
CASSMKLQNEQFF
>-|TRBV2|TRBJ1-1|many
TGTGCCAGCACAGCGACACTGAACACTGAAGCTTTCTTT
CASTATLNTEAFF
>-|TRBV14|TRBJ2-2|few
TGTGCCAGCAGCCACCGGCACTACACCGGGGAGCTGTTTTTT
CASSHRHYTGELFF
>TRBD1|TRBV6-2/TRBV6-3|TRBJ1-5|-
TGTGCCAGCAGCCGGACAGGGGCTTCCCACAATCAGCCCCAGCATTTT
CASSRTGASHNQPQHF
>-|TRBV7-2|TRBJ2-1|-
TGTGCCAGCAGCCTAACGGGGTTTGAGCAGTTCTTC
CASSLTGFEQFF
>-|TRBV2|TRBJ1-5|many
TGTGCCAGCAGTGACCAAAACAATCAGCCCCAGCATTTT
CASSDQNNQPQHF
>-|TRBV12-3/TRBV12-4|TRBJ2-1|-
TGTGCCAGCAGTTTATTACGCAGGGACAATGAGCAGTTCTTC
CASSLLRRDNEQFF
>-|TRBV11-2|TRBJ1-3|-
TGTGCCAGCAGCTTAATCGGAAACACCATATATTTT
CASSLIGNTIYF
>TRBD1|TRBV7-8|TRBJ1-2|once
TGTGCCAGCAGCACCCGACAGGGGGCGCCTGGCTACACCTTC
CASSTRQGAPGYTF
>TRBD1|TRBV11-2|TRBJ2-4|-
TGTGCCAGCAGCTTAGATTTGGCGCGACTACCGGGACAGGGGGCGAACATTCAGTACTTC
CASSLDLARLPGQGANIQYF
>-|TRBV7-9|TRBJ1-1|-
TGTGCCAGCAGTTACGGGGAAGGGGGCACTGAAGCTTTCTTT
CASSYGEGGTEAFF
>TRBD1|TRBV12-3/TRBV12-4|TRBJ1-6|few
TGTGCCAGCAGTGCAAACAGGGGGTACAATTCACCCCTCCACTTT
CASSANRGYNSPLHF
>-|TRBV25-1|TRBJ1-2|few
TGTGCCAGCAGTGAATGGTACGGGGGAAGAGGAGGCTACACCTTC
CASSEWYGGRGGYTF
>-|TRBV20-1|TRBJ2-7|-
TGCAGTGCTAGAGCGGCCAGCACCTACGAGCAGTACTTC
CSARAASTYEQYF
>-|TRBV6-1|TRBJ1-6|few
TGTGCCAGCAACTTGGACCCGGGTTCACCCCTCCACTTT
CASNLDPGSPLHF
>-|TRBV14|TRBJ2-1|few
TGTGCCAGCAGCCAAGTTGTTCTCGGTGAGCAGTTCTTC
CASSQVVLGEQFF
>TRBD1|TRBV6-5|TRBJ2-5|few
TGTGCCAGCAGTTACTCGCCGGGACAGCCGTACCAAGAGACCCAGTACTTC
CASSYSPGQPYQETQYF
>-|TRBV4-3|TRBJ2-2|few
TGCGCCAGCAGCCGTACCCCCAGCAGGAGGGGCGGGGAGCTGTTTTTT
CASSRTPSRRGGELFF
>-|TRBV7-2|TRBJ2-5|-
TGTGCCAGCAGCTTAGCGCAGAGGGGGGTGGTCCAAGAGACCCAGTACTTC
CASSLAQRGVVQETQYF
>TRBD1|TRBV12-3/TRBV12-4|TRBJ2-5|few
TGTGCCAGCCGACAGGGGGCGGTGGAGACCCAGTACTTC
CASRQGAVETQYF
>-|TRBV14|TRBJ1-1|few
TGTGCCAGCAGCCAACGGCGCGGGATGAACACTGAAGCTTTCTTT
CASSQRRGMNTEAFF
>-|TRBV19|TRBJ1-5|-
TGTGCCAGTAGTATAGAGGGCAGACAGCCCCAGCATTTT
CASSIEGRQPQHF
>-|TRBV5-1|TRBJ1-6|few
TGCGCCAGCAGCTCGACCGTGAGGCGGAGCGACAGGTCACCCCTCCACTTT
CASSSTVRRSDRSPLHF
>TRBD1|TRBV10-3|TRBJ2-2|-
TGTGCCATCATGGGACAGGGTCCCACCGGGGAGCTGTTTTTT
CAIMGQGPTGELFF
>-|TRBV20-1|TRBJ2-4|-
TGCAGTGCTACCCCCGCCAGTAACGGGAATAGGGAGATTCAGTACTTC
CSATPASNGNREIQYF
>-|TRBV12-3/TRBV12-4|TRBJ1-1|few
TGTGCCAGCACCCCGACAGGGAACACTGAAGCTTTCTTT
CASTPTGNTEAFF
>-|TRBV7-2|TRBJ2-2|many
TGTGCCAGCAGCCTGCTATCCGGGGGCACCGGGGAGCTGTTTTTT
CASSLLSGGTGELFF
>-|TRBV12-3/TRBV12-4|TRBJ1-2|many
TGTGCCAGCAGTTTAATGAGGGTCTATGGCTACACCTTC
CASSLMRVYGYTF
>-|TRBV7-6|TRBJ2-1|few
TGTGCCAGCAGCGTGGACAGCTACAATGAGCAGTTCTTC
CASSVDSYNEQFF
>-|TRBV7-9|TRBJ2-2|-
TGTGCCAGCAGCCCGGACTCACCTGGGGAGCTGTTTTTT
CASSPDSPGELFF
>-|TRBV4-1|TRBJ1-3|few
TGCGCCAGCAGCCAAGGGGCCCCCCCCCGACAACGACCGCAATCTGGAAACACCATATATTTT
CASSQGAPPRQRPQSGNTIYF
>-|TRBV4-1|TRBJ1-1|-
TGCGCCAGCAGCCCTGGACAGTACAACACTGAAGCTTTCTTT
CASSPGQYNTEAFF
>-|TRBV7-9|TRBJ1-3|-
TGTGCCAGCAGCAGGGCCGGGTCGAGGTCTGGAAACACCATATATTTT
CASSRAGSRSGNTIYF
>TRBD1|TRBV20-1|TRBJ1-6|few
TGCAGTGCTAGAGCCCTGGGACAGGGGAACTATAATTCACCCCTCCACTTT
CSARALGQGNYNSPLHF
>TRBD1|TRBV11-2|TRBJ1-2|-
TGTGCCAGCAGCTTACTATCCAGGCCGGGGACAGGGCAAACGAAGAACTATGGCTACACCTTC
CASSLLSRPGTGQTKNYGYTF
>-|TRBV20-1|TRBJ1-5|few
TGCAGTGCTGGGGGAGGGGGATCCAGTCAGCCCCAGCATTTT
CSAGGGGSSQPQHF
>-|TRBV20-1|TRBJ1-1|-
TGCAGTGCTAGAGATCTTGGAGTTGAAGCTTTCTTT
CSARDLGVEAFF
>-|TRBV30|TRBJ2-5|-
TGTGCCTGGAGGACAGGCCTTAGGGAGACCCAGTACTTC
CAWRTGLRETQYF
>-|TRBV5-4|TRBJ2-6|-
TGTGCCAGCAGCCCCCCGGGCGGTGGGGCCAACGTCCTGACTTTC
CASSPPGGGANVLTF